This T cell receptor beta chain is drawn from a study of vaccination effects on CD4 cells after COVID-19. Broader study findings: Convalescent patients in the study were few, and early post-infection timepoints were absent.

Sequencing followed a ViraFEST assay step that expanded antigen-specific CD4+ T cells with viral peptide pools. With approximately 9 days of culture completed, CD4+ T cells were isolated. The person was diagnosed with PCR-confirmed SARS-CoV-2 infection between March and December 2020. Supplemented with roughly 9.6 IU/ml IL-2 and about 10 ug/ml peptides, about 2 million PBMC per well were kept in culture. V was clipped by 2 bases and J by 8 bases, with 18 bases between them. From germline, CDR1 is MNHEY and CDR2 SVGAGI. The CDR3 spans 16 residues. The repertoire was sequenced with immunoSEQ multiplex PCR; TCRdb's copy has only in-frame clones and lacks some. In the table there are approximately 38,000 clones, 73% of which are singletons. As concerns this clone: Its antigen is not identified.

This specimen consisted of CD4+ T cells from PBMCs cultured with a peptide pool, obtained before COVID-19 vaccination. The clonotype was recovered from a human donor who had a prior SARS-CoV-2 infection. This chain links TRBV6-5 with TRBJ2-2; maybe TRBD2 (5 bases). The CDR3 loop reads CASSYLLTRVSGELFF. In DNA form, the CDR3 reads TGTGCCAGCAGTTACCTATTGACGAGGGTATCTGGGGAGCTGTTTTTT.